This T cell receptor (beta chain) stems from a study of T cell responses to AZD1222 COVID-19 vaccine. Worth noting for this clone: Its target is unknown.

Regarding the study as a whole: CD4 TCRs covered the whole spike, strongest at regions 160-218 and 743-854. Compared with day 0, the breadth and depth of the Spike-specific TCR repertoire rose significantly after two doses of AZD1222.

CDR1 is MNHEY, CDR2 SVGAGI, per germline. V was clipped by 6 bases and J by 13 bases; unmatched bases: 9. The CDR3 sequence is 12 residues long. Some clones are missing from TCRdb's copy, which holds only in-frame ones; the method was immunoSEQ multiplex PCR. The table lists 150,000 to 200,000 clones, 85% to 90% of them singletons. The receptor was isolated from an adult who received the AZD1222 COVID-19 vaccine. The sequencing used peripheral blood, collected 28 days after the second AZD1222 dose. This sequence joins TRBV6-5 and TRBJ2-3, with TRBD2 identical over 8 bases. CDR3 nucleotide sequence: TGTGCCAGCAGCCCGAGCGGGGGACGGAAGTATTTT. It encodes CASSPSGGRKYF.